This T cell receptor (beta chain) was sequenced during a study of cytomegalovirus exposure and HLA in healthy donors. The V gene's germline CDR1 is SGHVS and CDR2 FQNEAQ. Trimming removed 4 bases at V and 0 bases at J, with 10 bases between. This CDR3 is 15 amino acids long. Points from the study as a whole: It was confirmed in vitro that three of the CMV-associated chains were specific for CMV antigens.

PCR amplification relied on 60 Vbeta primers (plus 13 Jbeta primers). The assay was immunoSEQ multiplex PCR, and TCRdb's table has in-frame clones only and misses some. The sample carries about 160,000 clones, approximately 73% recorded once. As concerns this clone: The antigen remains undetermined.

The chain recombines TRBV7-8 with TRBJ1-5, with unresolved D. Sequencing was done on a sample of PBMCs. The source of this sequence is a man in his fifties in good health and CMV-seronegative. In nucleotides, the CDR3 is TGTGCCAGCAGCTCTACGAGCCCTAGCAATCAGCCCCAGCATTTT. This gives the protein CASSSTSPSNQPQHF.